Included here is one T cell receptor beta chain sequence, with context. Its matching antigen is unknown. The sample originates from a study of response to subunit inactivated influenza vaccine. Study-level points and caveats: The study's authors posited that every seasonal influenza vaccination enlists few new T cells.

The CDR3 has 14 residues. V dropped 2 bases and J dropped 1 base, with 8 bases sitting between them. TCRdb passed the RT-PCR reads through MiXCR, listing each CDR3 protein once. Altogether 250,000 to 350,000 distinct CDR3 sequences are present, roughly 20% being singletons, with the ten largest covering around 10%. The source is a man in his fifties or sixties who received an inactivated influenza vaccine. Sequencing was performed on PBMCs from blood, taken approximately 20 months after vaccination. This chain connects TRBV12-3 or TRBV12-4 to TRBJ1-1, with D possibly matching TRBD1 (5 bases). The CDR3 region is CASSLNDRNTEAFF. In DNA form, the CDR3 reads TGTGCCAGCAGTTTAAATGACAGGAACACTGAAGCTTTCTTT.